These 17 T cell receptor beta chains came from one sample sequenced in a study of cytomegalovirus exposure and HLA in healthy donors. PCR employed 60 Vbeta and 13 Jbeta primers. Assay: immunoSEQ multiplex PCR; the TCRdb copy retains only in-frame clones and omits some. The data contain around 100,000 clones, around three quarters of them singletons. The sequencing input was PBMCs. The origin of the receptors is a man in his forties or fifties in good health and CMV-seropositive.

The table lists this clone with a few counts. This chain links TRBV4-2 with TRBJ1-1, with 10 bases aligning to TRBD1. The germline V gene encodes CDR1 LGHNA and CDR2 YNFKEQ. Losses at the gene ends were 3 bases for V and 11 bases for J; bases not matched to a gene: 6. This CDR3 spans 13 amino acids. This CDR3 is CASSHLDRGQAFF. Here the CDR3 DNA reads TGTGCCAGCAGCCACCTTGACAGGGGGCAGGCTTTCTTT.

This clone was detected only a few times. Other nucleotide sequences from this sample produce the same CDR3. The V and J genes are TRBV5-1 and TRBJ2-2; 10 bases are shared with TRBD2. This CDR3 region has 16 residues. Germline V lookup: CDR1 SGHRS, CDR2 YFSETQ. The J segment lost 2 bases and the V segment lost 3 bases, leaving 4 bases of the junction unmatched. CDR3 amino acids: CASSSLAGGNTGELFF. In nucleotides, the CDR3 is TGCGCCAGCAGCTCGTTAGCGGGGGGTAACACCGGGGAGCTGTTTTTT.

As to this clone: Distinct nucleotide sequences in the sample also encode this CDR3. The chain has TRBV7-2 and TRBJ2-7; no clear D. CDR1 is SGHTA, CDR2 FQGNSA, per germline. V was cut by 1 base and J by 1 base, with 8 bases left in between. The CDR3 length is 14 residues. CDR3 DNA sequence: TGTGCCAGCAGCTTAGGGGCTGGTTCCTACGAGCAGTACTTC. As protein: CASSLGAGSYEQYF.

This clone was seen a few times. The CDR3 sequence: CAWTGQYYGYTF. DNA for the CDR3: TGTGCCTGGACGGGACAGTACTATGGCTACACCTTC. The genes are TRBV30 and TRBJ1-2; 7 positions agree with TRBD1. Germline CDR1 reads GTSNPN; CDR2 reads SVGIG (reference sequence). After removal of 4 bases from V and 3 bases from J, the junction contained 2 bases not matched to a gene. CDR3 size: 12 residues.

The chain recombines TRBV4-1 with TRBJ2-1, with 9 bases aligning to TRBD1. Germline assignment: CDR1 MGHRA and CDR2 YSYEKL. V shed 2 bases and J 16 bases; nucleotides not matched to a gene: 9. The CDR3 runs 13 residues. The DNA of the CDR3 is TGCGCCAGCAGCCAATCAACCGGGACAGGGTACTTCTTC. Translation: CASSQSTGTGYFF.

Here the CDR3 DNA reads TGCGCCAGCAGTGAGTCGCACTCCTCGGGGACTTTCTTT. Translated: CASSESHSSGTFF. The rearrangement joins TRBV10-2 to TRBJ1-1; D call uncertain. Germline loops: CDR1 WSHSY, CDR2 SAAADI. CDR3 length: 13 residues. The V end was cut by 0 bases, the J end by 12 bases, with 14 bases between.

The gene calls are TRBV7-6 and TRBJ2-3; weak D call: TRBD2 (6 bases). The CDR3 consists of 16 residues. The V gene lost 3 bases and the J gene lost 3 bases, with 16 bases spanning the gap. Germline V gene data show CDR1 as SGHVS and CDR2 as FNYEAQ. The CDR3 DNA reads TGTGCCAGCAGCTTCCAGCCGACCGGACTAACAGATACGCAGTATTTT. Translation gives CASSFQPTGLTDTQYF.

J is TRBJ2-5 and V is TRBV6-1; D might be TRBD1 (7 bases). V was clipped by 6 bases and J by 5 bases, with 19 bases between them. Germline CDR1 and CDR2: MNHNS and SASEGT. This CDR3 contains 15 residues. CDR3 sequence: CASRGGQNVGETQYF. The CDR3 nucleotides read TGTGCCAGCAGGGGGGGACAGAACGTTGGGGAGACCCAGTACTTC.

This clone appeared once. The chain has TRBV28 and TRBJ1-2; TRBD1 agrees at 8 bases. The J segment lost 2 bases and the V segment lost 6 bases, leaving 5 bases of the junction unmatched. The CDR3 contains 14 residues. Germline-derived CDR1 and CDR2 are MDHEN and SYDVKM. DNA for the CDR3: TGTGCCAGCAGGGCACAGGGGGTGAACTATGGCTACACCTTC. Protein: CASRAQGVNYGYTF.

The chain uses TRBV7-8 and TRBJ2-3; 10 bases fit TRBD2. CDR1 is SGHVS, CDR2 FQNEAQ, per germline. The CDR3 runs to 15 residues. Trimming took 4 bases from V and 4 from J; bases not matched to a gene: 5. The CDR3, as DNA: TGTGCCAGCAGCTCCAGCGGGGGGGTAGCAGATACGCAGTATTTT. Its protein product is CASSSSGGVADTQYF.

The chain links TRBV30 to TRBJ1-6; D gene unclear. Germline values: CDR1 GTSNPN, CDR2 SVGIG (reference sequence). V was trimmed by 0 bases and J by 9 bases, leaving 12 bases between them. The CDR3 has 14 residues. The CDR3 sequence is CAWSVGGSGSPLHF. The CDR3 nucleotides are TGTGCCTGGAGTGTAGGAGGGAGCGGTTCACCCCTCCACTTT.

The chain is built from TRBV10-3 and TRBJ2-5; tentative D call: TRBD1 (6 bases). The germline V and J ends were trimmed by 4 bases and 3 bases, with 15 bases remaining between them. The CDR3 length is 15 residues. The V gene's germline CDR1 is ENHRY and CDR2 SYGVKD. The CDR3 region has the DNA TGTGCCATCAGTGCAACGCCTACAGGGAAAGAGACCCAGTACTTC. Its protein product is CAISATPTGKETQYF.

The chain carries TRBV6-1 and TRBJ2-5, with 7 nucleotides matching TRBD2. Judging by the DNA end, TRBJ2-7 fits better; the J call may be wrong. CDR1 and CDR2 (germline): MNHNS, SASEGT. The length of the CDR3 is 15 residues. The CDR3 loop reads CASSEASGSSYEQYF. The CDR3, as DNA: TGTGCCAGCAGTGAGGCTAGCGGATCCTCCTACGAGCAGTACTTC.

V and J are TRBV2 and TRBJ2-5, with D perhaps TRBD1 (6 bases). This CDR3 contains 14 residues. V was trimmed by 6 bases and J by 5 bases, leaving 16 bases between them. Germline V gene lookup returns CDR1 SNHLY and CDR2 FYNNEI. The CDR3 coding sequence is TGTGCCAGCAGGGACAGATATAGAAGCGAGACCCAGTACTTC. Its translation is CASRDRYRSETQYF.

This clone is a singleton in its sample. The rearrangement uses TRBV10-3 and TRBJ1-2; no reliable D call. Trimming took 0 bases from V and 4 from J, leaving 15 bases between them. Germline loops: CDR1 ENHRY, CDR2 SYGVKD. This CDR3 comprises 16 residues. The CDR3 region has the DNA TGTGCCATCAGTGAGTCATCATCGGGATCTGGCTATGGCTACACCTTC. Encoded protein: CAISESSSGSGYGYTF.

The chain has TRBV29-1 and TRBJ2-7, with TRBD2 as a possible D gene (6 bases). Germline loops: CDR1 SQVTM, CDR2 ANQGSEA. Between the trimmed V and J ends, which lost 5 bases and 1 base, there was a span of 18 bases. The CDR3 totals 15 residues. In nucleotides, the CDR3 is TGCAGCGTTCGCAGCAGGGCTAGCGAGTCCTACGAGCAGTACTTC. It translates to CSVRSRASESYEQYF.

The chain recombines TRBV29-1 with TRBJ2-2, with 10 bases matching TRBD2. CDR3 length equals 14 residues. CDR1 and CDR2 from the germline V gene are SQVTM and ANQGSEA. J lost 5 bases, V lost 3 bases, and 3 bases had no gene match. This chain's CDR3 is CSVESSGRTGELFF. The CDR3 nucleotides read TGCAGCGTTGAGTCTAGCGGGAGAACCGGGGAGCTGTTTTTT.